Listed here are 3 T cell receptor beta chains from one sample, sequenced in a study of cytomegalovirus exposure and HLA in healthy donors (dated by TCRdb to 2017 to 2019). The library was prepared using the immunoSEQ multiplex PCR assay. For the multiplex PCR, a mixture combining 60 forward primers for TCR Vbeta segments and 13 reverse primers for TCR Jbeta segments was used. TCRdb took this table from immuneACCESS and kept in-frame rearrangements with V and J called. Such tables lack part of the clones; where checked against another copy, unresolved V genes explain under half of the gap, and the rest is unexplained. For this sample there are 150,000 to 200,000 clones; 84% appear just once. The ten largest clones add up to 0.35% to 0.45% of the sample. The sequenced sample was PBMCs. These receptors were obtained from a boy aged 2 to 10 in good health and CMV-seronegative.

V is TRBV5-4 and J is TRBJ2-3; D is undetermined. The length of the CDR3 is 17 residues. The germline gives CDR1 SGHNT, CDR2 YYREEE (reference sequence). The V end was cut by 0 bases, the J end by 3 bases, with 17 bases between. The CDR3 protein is CASSLGSLPELTDTQYF. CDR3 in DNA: TGTGCCAGCAGCTTGGGGTCACTACCAGAACTAACAGATACGCAGTATTTT.

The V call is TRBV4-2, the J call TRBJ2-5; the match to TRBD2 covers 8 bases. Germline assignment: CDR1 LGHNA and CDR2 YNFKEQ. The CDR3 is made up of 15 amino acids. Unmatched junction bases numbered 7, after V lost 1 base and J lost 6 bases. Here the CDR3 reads CASSQVPREGQTQYF. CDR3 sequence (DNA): TGTGCCAGCAGCCAAGTCCCCCGGGAGGGTCAGACCCAGTACTTC.

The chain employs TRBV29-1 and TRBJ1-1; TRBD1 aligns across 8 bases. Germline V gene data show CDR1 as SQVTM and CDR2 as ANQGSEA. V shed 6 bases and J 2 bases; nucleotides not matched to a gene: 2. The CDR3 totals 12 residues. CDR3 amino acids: CSVGQENTEAFF. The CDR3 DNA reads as TGCAGCGTGGGACAGGAAAACACTGAAGCTTTCTTT.